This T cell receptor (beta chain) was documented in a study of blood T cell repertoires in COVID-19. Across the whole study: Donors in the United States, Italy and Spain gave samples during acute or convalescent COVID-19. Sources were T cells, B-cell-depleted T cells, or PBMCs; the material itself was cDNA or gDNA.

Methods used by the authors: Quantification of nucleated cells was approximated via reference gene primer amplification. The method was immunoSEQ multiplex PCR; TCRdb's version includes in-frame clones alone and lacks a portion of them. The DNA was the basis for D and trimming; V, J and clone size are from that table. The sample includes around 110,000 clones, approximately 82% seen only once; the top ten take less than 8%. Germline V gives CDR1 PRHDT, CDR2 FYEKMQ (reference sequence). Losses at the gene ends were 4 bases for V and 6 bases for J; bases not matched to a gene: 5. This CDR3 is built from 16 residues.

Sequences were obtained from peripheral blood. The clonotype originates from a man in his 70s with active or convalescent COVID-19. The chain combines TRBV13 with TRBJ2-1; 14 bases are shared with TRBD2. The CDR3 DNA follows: TGTGCCAGCAGCTCGACTAGCGGGGGGGCTGGCAATGAGCAGTTCTTC. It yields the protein CASSSTSGGAGNEQFF. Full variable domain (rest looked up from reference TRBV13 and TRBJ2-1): AAGVIQSPRHLIKEKRETATLKCYPIPRHDTVYWYQQGPGQDPQFLISFYEKMQSDKGSIPDRFSAQQFSDYHSELNMSSLELGDSALYFCASSSTSGGAGNEQFFGPGTRLTVL.